The text below deals with one TCR beta chain. This sample stems from a study of identical twins. Germline V CDR1 and CDR2: MNHNS, SASEGT. This CDR3 region has 16 residues. V was pared by 7 bases and J by 2 bases, with 19 bases between. TCRdb ran MiXCR on the 5' RACE reads and lists one entry per CDR3 protein. The sample records 500,000 to 700,000 distinct CDR3 sequences, roughly 7.1% being singletons. These data were also filed under a second study, of yellow fever vaccine responses in identical twins. As that study records: After vaccination, twins' T cell response reportedly seemed partly convergent, partly personalized.

Sequencing input: PBMCs. The chain recombines TRBV6-1 with TRBJ2-3; perhaps D is TRBD1 or TRBD2 (6 bases each). The TCR originated in a woman under 30 in good health. The CDR3 sequence is CASTHGTGRSTDTQYF. The CDR3 DNA is TGTGCCAGCACTCATGGCACAGGGAGGTCCACAGATACGCAGTATTTT.